These 3 T cell receptor beta chains were all obtained from the same sample, sequenced in a study of glioma-infiltrating T cells. Using RNA template, CDR3s of TCR alpha and beta were amplified with iRepertoire arm-PCR. TCRdb analysed the multiplex PCR reads with MiXCR anew, one entry per CDR3 protein. This sample has around 350,000 distinct CDR3 sequences; 41% occur once, and the top ten carry 12%. Specimen: glioma tissue, nonneoplastic brain tissue, or PBMCs (not recorded which). These TCRs come from a human donor with low-grade glioma or glioblastoma, undergoing nonglioma brain surgery, or in good health (not recorded which).

The V call is TRBV5-1, the J call TRBJ2-7; no reliable D call. Looked up from germline, CDR1 is SGHRS and CDR2 is YFSETQ. The CDR3 length is 12 residues. V lost 3 bases, J lost 6 bases, and 10 bases lay in between. The CDR3 loop reads CASSSSHREQYF. The CDR3 bases are TGCGCCAGCAGCTCTTCCCACCGCGAGCAGTACTTC.

This clonotype was picked up a small number of times. V and J are TRBV7-2 and TRBJ2-7, with TRBD1 identical over 8 bases. CDR3 length: 15 residues. Per the germline V gene, CDR1 is SGHTA and CDR2 is FQGNSA. Losses at the gene ends were 1 base for V and 1 base for J; bases not matched to a gene: 3. The DNA of the CDR3 is TGTGCCAGCAGCTTAGGGACAGGGTATTCCTACGAGCAGTACTTC. Translated, it gives CASSLGTGYSYEQYF.

This chain connects TRBV12-3 or TRBV12-4 to TRBJ1-2; D possibly corresponds to TRBD1 (6 bases). The CDR3 has 16 residues. With 3 bases removed from V and 1 base from J, the gap between germline ends came to 15 bases. The chain's CDR3 is CASSFSGTNINYGYTF. The CDR3, as DNA: TGTGCCAGCAGTTTTTCCGGGACAAACATTAACTATGGCTACACCTTC.